This T cell receptor (beta chain) was sequenced during a study of OX40 agonist ivuxolimab in advanced cancers. With 5 bases clipped from V and 6 bases from J, the junction kept 2 bases outside the gene matches. Germline values: CDR1 SGHDT, CDR2 YYEEEE. This CDR3 is built from 12 residues. Profiling relied on immunoSEQ multiplex PCR, and the TCRdb table lists in-frame clones only, not all of them. The profile shows over 70,000 clones, about 86% of them singletons. The V call is TRBV5-6, the J call TRBJ1-2; TRBD1 matches at 9 bases. The receptor was isolated from an adult with an advanced solid tumor such as melanoma, head and neck, liver or kidney cancer. The specimen comprised CD4+ or CD8+ T cells sorted from blood, sampled in a trial of the OX40 agonist ivuxolimab. In DNA, the CDR3 is TGTGCCAGCAGAAGGACAGGGGATGGCTACACCTTC. This sequence encodes CASRRTGDGYTF.